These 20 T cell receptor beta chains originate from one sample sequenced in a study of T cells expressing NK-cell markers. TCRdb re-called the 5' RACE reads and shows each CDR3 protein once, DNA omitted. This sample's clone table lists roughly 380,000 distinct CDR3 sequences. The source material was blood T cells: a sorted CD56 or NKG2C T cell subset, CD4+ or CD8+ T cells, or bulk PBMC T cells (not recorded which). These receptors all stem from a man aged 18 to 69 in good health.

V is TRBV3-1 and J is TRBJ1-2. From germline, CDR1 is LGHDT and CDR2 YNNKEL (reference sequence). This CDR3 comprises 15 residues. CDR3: CASSQLEGRAGGYTF.

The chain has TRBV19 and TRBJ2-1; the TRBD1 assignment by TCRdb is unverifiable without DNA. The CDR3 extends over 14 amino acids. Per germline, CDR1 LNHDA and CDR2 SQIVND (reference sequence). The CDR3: CASSGGRGYNEQFF.

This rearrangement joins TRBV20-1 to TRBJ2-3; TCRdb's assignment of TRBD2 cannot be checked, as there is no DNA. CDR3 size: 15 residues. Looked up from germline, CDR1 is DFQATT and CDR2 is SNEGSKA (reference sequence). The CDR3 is CSAVRVAGGPDTQYF.

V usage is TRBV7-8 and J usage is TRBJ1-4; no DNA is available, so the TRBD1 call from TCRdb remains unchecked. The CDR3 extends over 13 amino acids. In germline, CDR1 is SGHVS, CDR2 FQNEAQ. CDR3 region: CASSRDQGEKLFF.

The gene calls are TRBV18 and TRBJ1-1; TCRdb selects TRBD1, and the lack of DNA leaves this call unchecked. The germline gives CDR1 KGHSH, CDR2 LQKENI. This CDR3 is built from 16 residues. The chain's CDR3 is CASSPMTGGMNTEAFF.

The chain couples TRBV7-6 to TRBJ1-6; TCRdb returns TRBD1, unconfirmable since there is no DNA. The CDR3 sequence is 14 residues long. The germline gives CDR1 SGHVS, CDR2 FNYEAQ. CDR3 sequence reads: CASSSTESYSPLHF.

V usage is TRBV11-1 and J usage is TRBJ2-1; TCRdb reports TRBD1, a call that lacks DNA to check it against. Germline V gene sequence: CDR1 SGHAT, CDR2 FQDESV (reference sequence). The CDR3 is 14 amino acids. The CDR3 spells CASSRTGLRNEQFF.

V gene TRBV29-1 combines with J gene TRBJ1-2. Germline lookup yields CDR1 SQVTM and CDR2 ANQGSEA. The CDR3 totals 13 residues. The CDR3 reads CSGRPTGGYGYTF.

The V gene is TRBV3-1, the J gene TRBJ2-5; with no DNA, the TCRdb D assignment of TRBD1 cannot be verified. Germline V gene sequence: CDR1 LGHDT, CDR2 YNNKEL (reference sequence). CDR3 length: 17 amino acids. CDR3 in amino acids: CASSQALGGTARETQYF.

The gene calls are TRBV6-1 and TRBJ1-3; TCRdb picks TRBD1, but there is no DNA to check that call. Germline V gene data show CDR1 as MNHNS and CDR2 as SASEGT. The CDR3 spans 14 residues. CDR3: CASSAGTFGNTIYF.

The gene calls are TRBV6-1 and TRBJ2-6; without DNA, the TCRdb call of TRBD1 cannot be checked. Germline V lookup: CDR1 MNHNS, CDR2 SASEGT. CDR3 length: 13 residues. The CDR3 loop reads CASRTGTTNVLTF.

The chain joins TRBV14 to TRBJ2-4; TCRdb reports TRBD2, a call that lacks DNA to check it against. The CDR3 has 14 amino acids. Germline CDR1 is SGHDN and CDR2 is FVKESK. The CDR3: CASSQEGRRDIQYF.

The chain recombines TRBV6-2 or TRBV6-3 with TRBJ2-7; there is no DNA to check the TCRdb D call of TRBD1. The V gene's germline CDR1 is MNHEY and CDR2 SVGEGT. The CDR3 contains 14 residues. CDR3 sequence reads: CASSFLQGVYEQYF.

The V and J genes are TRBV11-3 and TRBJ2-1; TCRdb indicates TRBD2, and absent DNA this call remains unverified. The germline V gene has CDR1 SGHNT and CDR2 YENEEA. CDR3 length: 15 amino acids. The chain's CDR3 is CASSLDRSGPNEQFF.

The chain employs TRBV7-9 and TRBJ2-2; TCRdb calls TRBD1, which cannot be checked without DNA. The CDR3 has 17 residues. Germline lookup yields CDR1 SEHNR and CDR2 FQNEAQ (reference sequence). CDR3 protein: CASSSPWIGGDTGELFF. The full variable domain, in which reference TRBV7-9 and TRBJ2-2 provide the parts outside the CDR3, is DTGVSQNPRHKITKRGQNVTFRCDPISEHNRLYWYRQTLGQGPEFLTYFQNEAQLEKSRLLSDRFSAERPKGSFSTLEIQRTEQGDSAMYLCASSSPWIGGDTGELFFGEGSRLTVL.

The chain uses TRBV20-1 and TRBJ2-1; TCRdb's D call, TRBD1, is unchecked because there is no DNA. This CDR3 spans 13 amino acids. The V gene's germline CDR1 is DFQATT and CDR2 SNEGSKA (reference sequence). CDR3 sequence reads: CSARTGGGNEQFF.

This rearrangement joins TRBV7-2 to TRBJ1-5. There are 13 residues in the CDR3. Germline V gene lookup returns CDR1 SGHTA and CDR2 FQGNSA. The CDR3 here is CASSQRSNQPQHF.

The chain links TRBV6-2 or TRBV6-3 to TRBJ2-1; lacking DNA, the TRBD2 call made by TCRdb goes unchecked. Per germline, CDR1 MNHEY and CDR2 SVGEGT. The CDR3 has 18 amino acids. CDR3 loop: CASSLSGIDAGGYNEQFF.

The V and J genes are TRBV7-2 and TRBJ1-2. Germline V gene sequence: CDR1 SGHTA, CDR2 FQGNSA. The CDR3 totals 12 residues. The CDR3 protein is CASSLARPGYTF.

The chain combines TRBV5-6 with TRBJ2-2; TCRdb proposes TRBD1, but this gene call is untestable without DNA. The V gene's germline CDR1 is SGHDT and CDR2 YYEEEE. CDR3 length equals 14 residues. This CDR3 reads CASSPPTMIGELFF.